This is a list of T cell receptor beta chains from one sample in a study of T-cell memory formation after mild COVID-19. TCRdb recomputed calls from the 5' RACE reads with MiXCR, one row per CDR3 protein. Found here are tens of thousands of distinct CDR3 sequences, around 13% of them singletons; the top ten hold approximately 26%. The sample comprised PBMCs or a T cell subset sorted from them (not recorded which). The source is an adult woman who had mild COVID-19 (a few samples of this study predate the infection). Cell type and time point are not known. CDR3s include the opening cysteine and the closing phenylalanine or tryptophan. D genes are given only for firm matches. A clone size is listed for some rows: how often the clone was seen (once, few, many), or a class if it is expanded.

j_call: TRBJ2-1
clone_size: few
v_call: TRBV4-1
d_call: NA
cdr3_length: 14
cdr3_aa: CASSQVEKDPAAVF
cdr3_nt: TGCGCCAGCAGCCAAGTGGAGAAGGACCCAGCGGCGGTCTTC

j_call: TRBJ2-3
clone_size: few
v_call: TRBV2
d_call: TRBD2
cdr3_length: 14
cdr3_aa: CASSLAGTSDTQYF
cdr3_nt: TGTGCCAGCAGTCTAGCGGGGACCTCAGATACGCAGTATTTT

j_call: TRBJ2-2
clone_size: few
v_call: TRBV5-1
d_call: NA
cdr3_length: 15
cdr3_aa: CASSFSGYDTGELFF
cdr3_nt: TGCGCCAGCAGCTTCTCTGGGTACGACACCGGGGAGCTGTTTTTT

j_call: TRBJ1-1
clone_size: few
v_call: TRBV5-4
d_call: NA
cdr3_length: 14
cdr3_aa: CASSLRGDRTEAFF
cdr3_nt: TGTGCCAGCAGCTTGAGGGGGGATCGCACTGAAGCTTTCTTT

j_call: TRBJ1-6
clone_size: few
v_call: TRBV20-1
d_call: TRBD1
cdr3_length: 15
cdr3_aa: CSAQDRGQIGSPLHF
cdr3_nt: TGCAGTGCTCAAGACAGGGGGCAAATTGGTTCACCCCTCCACTTT

j_call: TRBJ1-1
clone_size: few
v_call: TRBV19
d_call: TRBD1
cdr3_length: 16
cdr3_aa: CASSVQGAHMNTEAFF
cdr3_nt: TGTGCCAGTAGTGTACAGGGGGCGCACATGAACACTGAAGCTTTCTTT

j_call: TRBJ2-7
clone_size: many
v_call: TRBV29-1
d_call: NA
cdr3_length: 15
cdr3_aa: CSVETRLGATYEQYF
cdr3_nt: TGCAGCGTTGAAACTCGGCTGGGGGCCACCTACGAGCAGTACTTC

j_call: TRBJ2-7
clone_size: few
v_call: TRBV12-3/TRBV12-4
d_call: NA
cdr3_length: 12
cdr3_aa: CASSYPGEEQYF
cdr3_nt: TGTGCCAGCAGTTACCCAGGAGAGGAGCAGTACTTC

j_call: TRBJ2-5
clone_size: NA
v_call: TRBV7-6
d_call: NA
cdr3_length: 15
cdr3_aa: CASSSPSGIGETQYF
cdr3_nt: TGTGCCAGCAGCTCACCGTCAGGGATTGGGGAGACCCAGTACTTC

j_call: TRBJ2-4
clone_size: NA
v_call: TRBV27
d_call: TRBD1
cdr3_length: 16
cdr3_aa: CASSYDRGWAKNIQYF
cdr3_nt: TGTGCCAGCAGTTACGACAGGGGGTGGGCCAAAAACATTCAGTACTTC

j_call: TRBJ2-2
clone_size: few
v_call: TRBV12-3/TRBV12-4
d_call: NA
cdr3_length: 15
cdr3_aa: CASSFDGAGTGELFF
cdr3_nt: TGTGCCAGCAGTTTCGACGGCGCCGGCACCGGGGAGCTGTTTTTT

j_call: TRBJ1-1
clone_size: NA
v_call: TRBV7-9
d_call: NA
cdr3_length: 12
cdr3_aa: CATPGPLSGTFF
cdr3_nt: TGTGCTACTCCGGGACCCCTCTCAGGAACTTTCTTT

j_call: TRBJ2-3
clone_size: few
v_call: TRBV15
d_call: NA
cdr3_length: 14
cdr3_aa: CATSRERGTDTQYF
cdr3_nt: TGTGCCACCAGCAGAGAAAGAGGCACAGATACGCAGTATTTT

j_call: TRBJ1-5
clone_size: few
v_call: TRBV12-3/TRBV12-4
d_call: NA
cdr3_length: 14
cdr3_aa: CASTLTRFNQPQHF
cdr3_nt: TGTGCCAGCACCTTGACACGGTTCAATCAGCCCCAGCATTTT

j_call: TRBJ2-1
clone_size: NA
v_call: TRBV28
d_call: TRBD1
cdr3_length: 14
cdr3_aa: CASSLGDRRNEQFF
cdr3_nt: TGTGCCAGCAGTTTAGGGGACAGACGAAATGAGCAGTTCTTC

j_call: TRBJ2-1
clone_size: NA
v_call: TRBV9
d_call: NA
cdr3_length: 15
cdr3_aa: CASSVVSDSYNEQFF
cdr3_nt: TGTGCCAGCAGCGTAGTTTCGGACTCCTACAATGAGCAGTTCTTC

j_call: TRBJ2-3
clone_size: few
v_call: TRBV5-8
d_call: NA
cdr3_length: 18
cdr3_aa: CASSLWGAGDRSTDTQYF
cdr3_nt: TGTGCCAGCAGCTTGTGGGGGGCCGGGGACCGGAGCACAGATACGCAGTATTTT

j_call: TRBJ1-5
clone_size: NA
v_call: TRBV19
d_call: NA
cdr3_length: 15
cdr3_aa: CASSIAGWSNQPQHF
cdr3_nt: TGTGCCAGTAGTATAGCAGGGTGGAGCAATCAGCCCCAGCATTTT

j_call: TRBJ2-3
clone_size: few
v_call: TRBV12-3/TRBV12-4
d_call: NA
cdr3_length: 13
cdr3_aa: CASSLAAGDTQYF
cdr3_nt: TGTGCCAGCAGTTTAGCCGCGGGAGATACGCAGTATTTT

j_call: TRBJ1-2
clone_size: few
v_call: TRBV6-2/TRBV6-3
d_call: NA
cdr3_length: 15
cdr3_aa: CASSYRDVGFYGYTF
cdr3_nt: TGTGCCAGCAGTTACCGGGACGTAGGTTTCTATGGCTACACCTTC

j_call: TRBJ2-7
clone_size: NA
v_call: TRBV7-9
d_call: TRBD2
cdr3_length: 16
cdr3_aa: CASSTHSGTSSYEQYF
cdr3_nt: TGTGCCAGCAGCACCCACTCCGGGACTAGCAGCTACGAGCAGTACTTC

j_call: TRBJ2-1
clone_size: NA
v_call: TRBV24-1
d_call: NA
cdr3_length: 16
cdr3_aa: CATSDPGQTAYNEQFF
cdr3_nt: TGTGCCACCAGTGATCCCGGACAGACCGCCTACAATGAGCAGTTCTTC

j_call: TRBJ2-7
clone_size: NA
v_call: TRBV5-1
d_call: TRBD2
cdr3_length: 15
cdr3_aa: CASRSTSGGLYEQYF
cdr3_nt: TGCGCCAGCAGATCCACTAGCGGGGGCCTCTACGAGCAGTACTTC

j_call: TRBJ2-7
clone_size: few
v_call: TRBV29-1
d_call: TRBD1
cdr3_length: 13
cdr3_aa: CSFAHGQGNEQYF
cdr3_nt: TGCAGCTTTGCCCATGGACAGGGAAACGAGCAGTACTTC

j_call: TRBJ2-2
clone_size: NA
v_call: TRBV24-1
d_call: TRBD2
cdr3_length: 17
cdr3_aa: CATSDLQAGGDTGELFF
cdr3_nt: TGTGCCACCAGTGATTTGCAAGCGGGAGGCGACACCGGGGAGCTGTTTTTT

j_call: TRBJ2-2
clone_size: few
v_call: TRBV4-3
d_call: NA
cdr3_length: 14
cdr3_aa: CASSQDTVSGELFF
cdr3_nt: TGCGCCAGCAGCCAAGATACGGTCTCCGGGGAGCTGTTTTTT

j_call: TRBJ2-2
clone_size: few
v_call: TRBV14
d_call: NA
cdr3_length: 16
cdr3_aa: CASSQEGRRNTGELFF
cdr3_nt: TGTGCCAGCAGCCAAGAGGGGAGGAGAAACACCGGGGAGCTGTTTTTT

j_call: TRBJ2-3
clone_size: NA
v_call: TRBV12-3/TRBV12-4
d_call: NA
cdr3_length: 13
cdr3_aa: CASSLSIGDTQYF
cdr3_nt: TGTGCCAGCAGTTTATCAATCGGAGATACGCAGTATTTT

j_call: TRBJ2-1
clone_size: many
v_call: TRBV20-1
d_call: NA
cdr3_length: 10
cdr3_aa: CSVKGGQQFF
cdr3_nt: TGCAGTGTGAAGGGAGGCCAGCAGTTCTTC

j_call: TRBJ1-2
clone_size: NA
v_call: TRBV4-1
d_call: NA
cdr3_length: 16
cdr3_aa: CASSQDGPDSSYGYTF
cdr3_nt: TGCGCCAGCAGCCAAGATGGCCCCGACAGTAGTTATGGCTACACCTTC

j_call: TRBJ2-1
clone_size: NA
v_call: TRBV24-1
d_call: TRBD1
cdr3_length: 15
cdr3_aa: CATSDTEDRANEQFF
cdr3_nt: TGTGCCACCAGTGATACCGAAGACAGGGCAAATGAGCAGTTCTTC

j_call: TRBJ2-1
clone_size: NA
v_call: TRBV29-1
d_call: TRBD2
cdr3_length: 15
cdr3_aa: CSAEGASGRIDEQFF
cdr3_nt: TGCAGCGCCGAGGGAGCTAGCGGGAGAATTGATGAGCAGTTCTTC

j_call: TRBJ2-5
clone_size: NA
v_call: TRBV18
d_call: NA
cdr3_length: 13
cdr3_aa: CASTRDYQETQYF
cdr3_nt: TGTGCCAGCACCCGGGACTACCAAGAGACCCAGTACTTC